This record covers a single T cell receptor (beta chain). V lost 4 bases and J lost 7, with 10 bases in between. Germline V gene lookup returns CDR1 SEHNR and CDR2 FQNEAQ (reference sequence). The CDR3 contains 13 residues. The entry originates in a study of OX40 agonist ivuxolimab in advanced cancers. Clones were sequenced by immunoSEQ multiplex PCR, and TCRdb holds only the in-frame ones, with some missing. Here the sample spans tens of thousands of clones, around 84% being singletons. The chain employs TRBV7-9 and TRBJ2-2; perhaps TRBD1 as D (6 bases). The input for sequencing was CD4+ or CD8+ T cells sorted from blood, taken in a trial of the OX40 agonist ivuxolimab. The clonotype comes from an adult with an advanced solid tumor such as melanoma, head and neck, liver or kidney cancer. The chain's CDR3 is CASSYRVGGELFF. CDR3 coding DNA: TGTGCCAGCAGCTACAGGGTTGGCGGGGAGCTGTTTTTT.